This passage covers 7 T cell receptor beta chains from one sample sequenced in a study of OX40 agonist ivuxolimab in advanced cancers. Sequencing used immunoSEQ multiplex PCR; TCRdb keeps in-frame clones, though not all of them. The table records around 53,000 clones, approximately 80% of them present only once. The specimen was CD4+ or CD8+ T cells sorted from blood, collected in a trial of the OX40 agonist ivuxolimab. These receptors originate from an adult with an advanced solid tumor such as melanoma, head and neck, liver or kidney cancer.

The rearrangement joins TRBV30 to TRBJ1-1; D may be TRBD1 (6 bases). The CDR3 runs 14 residues. Germline V gene data show CDR1 as GTSNPN and CDR2 as SVGIG (reference sequence). The germline V and J ends were trimmed by 3 bases and 0 bases, with 11 bases remaining between them. The CDR3 here is CAWSQGQLNTEAFF. CDR3 nucleotide sequence: TGTGCCTGGAGCCAAGGACAGCTGAACACTGAAGCTTTCTTT.

The chain combines TRBV19 with TRBJ2-1; TRBD2 is a possible D gene (5 bases). The CDR3 totals 16 residues. CDR1 is LNHDA and CDR2 is SQIVND in the germline V gene (reference sequence). V was shortened by 1 base and J by 4 bases, with 14 bases between the two germline ends. The CDR3 nucleotides read TGTGCCAGTAGTATAGTTTCCGGGATAGGGTACAATGAGCAGTTCTTC. Amino acids: CASSIVSGIGYNEQFF. Filled out from reference TRBV19 and TRBJ2-1, the complete variable domain reads DGGITQSPKYLFRKEGQNVTLSCEQNLNHDAMYWYRQDPGQGLRLIYYSQIVNDFQKGDIAEGYSVSREKKESFPLTVTSAQKNPTAFYLCASSIVSGIGYNEQFFGPGTRLTVL.

The V and J genes are TRBV5-1 and TRBJ2-1; 10 nucleotides match TRBD2. The CDR3 spans 17 residues. Germline values: CDR1 SGHRS, CDR2 YFSETQ. Trimming cost V 0 bases and J 6 bases; bases outside gene matches: 9. CDR3 amino acids: CASSLGIGLADGNEQFF. CDR3 DNA: TGCGCCAGCAGCTTGGGGATCGGACTAGCGGACGGCAATGAGCAGTTCTTC.

This chain connects TRBV10-3 to TRBJ2-6; D not certain. The CDR3 loop spans 17 amino acids. Germline V gene lookup returns CDR1 ENHRY and CDR2 SYGVKD. The V and J ends lost 5 bases and 0 bases respectively, with 14 bases between them. CDR3 loop: CAISTSGRHSGANVLTF. The CDR3 region has the DNA TGTGCCATCAGTACCAGTGGACGGCACTCTGGGGCCAACGTCCTGACTTTC.

This clone came up once. The chain couples TRBV5-6 to TRBJ1-1, with 8 bases lining up with TRBD1. J was trimmed by 4 bases and V by 2 bases; bases with no gene match: 10. Germline V gene data show CDR1 as SGHDT and CDR2 as YYEEEE. This CDR3 has 16 residues. CDR3 loop: CASSFLSTGAVTEAFF. The CDR3 DNA is TGTGCCAGCAGCTTCCTTTCGACAGGGGCTGTCACTGAAGCTTTCTTT.

The V call is TRBV5-1, the J call TRBJ2-7; tentatively, D is TRBD2 (5 bases). The CDR3 has 14 residues. V was trimmed by 2 bases and J by 7 bases, leaving 16 bases between them. Germline loops: CDR1 SGHRS, CDR2 YFSETQ. The CDR3 here is CASSFGGPLGEQYF. DNA for the CDR3: TGCGCCAGCAGCTTTGGAGGCCCGCTTGGGGAGCAGTACTTC.

The chain links TRBV11-1 to TRBJ2-3; possibly TRBD1 or TRBD2 for D (5 bases each). CDR3 length equals 15 residues. CDR1 SGHAT and CDR2 FQDESV come from the germline V gene (reference sequence). V lost 5 bases to trimming and J lost 6 bases, with 18 bases between them. CDR3 residues: CASSPVGPLVDTQYF. In DNA form, the CDR3 reads TGTGCCAGCAGCCCCGTGGGACCGCTTGTGGATACGCAGTATTTT. The whole variable domain, remainder taken from reference TRBV11-1 and TRBJ2-3, is EAEVAQSPRYKITEKSQAVAFWCDPISGHATLYWYRQILGQGPELLVQFQDESVVDDSQLPKDRFSAERLKGVDSTLKIQPAELGDSAMYLCASSPVGPLVDTQYFGPGTRLTVL.